The 6 T cell receptor beta chains reported below all come from one sample, sequenced in a study of cytomegalovirus exposure and HLA in healthy donors. Both 60 Vbeta primers and 13 Jbeta primers went into the PCR. Clones were read by immunoSEQ multiplex PCR, and TCRdb kept only the in-frame ones, dropping some. This table holds roughly 97,000 clones, around three quarters found once. The sequenced sample consisted of PBMCs. Source of these receptors: a woman younger than 30 in good health and CMV-seropositive.

The chain couples TRBV29-1 to TRBJ1-1; TRBD1 might be the D (6 bases). The germline gives CDR1 SQVTM, CDR2 ANQGSEA. V gave up 4 bases and J gave up 4 bases, with 13 bases separating them. This CDR3 contains 13 residues. The chain's CDR3 is CSVAGGGPTEAFF. In DNA form, the CDR3 reads TGCAGCGTTGCGGGGGGGGGCCCCACTGAAGCTTTCTTT.

This clone was seen once. This sequence joins TRBV11-2 and TRBJ2-1; a possible D gene is TRBD2 (6 bases). Trimming stripped 5 bases from V and 5 bases from J, with 19 bases between. Looked up from germline, CDR1 is SGHAT and CDR2 is FQNNGV. CDR3 size: 16 residues. CDR3 bases: TGTGCCAGCAGCCTCGGTCGCGTAGCGGAGAACAATGAGCAGTTCTTC. The encoded protein is CASSLGRVAENNEQFF.

In DNA, the CDR3 is TGCGCCAGCAGCCAAAGCCATAGCGGGAGCCACGAGCAGTACTTC. Translating gives CASSQSHSGSHEQYF. The chain couples TRBV4-1 to TRBJ2-7; the match to TRBD2 covers 9 bases. Per germline, CDR1 MGHRA and CDR2 YSYEKL. This CDR3 contains 15 residues. V shed 2 bases and J 5 bases; nucleotides not matched to a gene: 7.

The J gene is TRBJ2-7, the V gene TRBV27, with D possibly TRBD2 on 6 matching bases. The germline V and J ends were trimmed by 0 bases and 0 bases, with 9 bases remaining between them. CDR1 and CDR2 from the germline V gene are MNHEY and SMNVEV (reference sequence). The CDR3 spans 15 residues. The CDR3 DNA sequence: TGTGCCAGCAGTTTATCTGGAGGGTACTCCTACGAGCAGTACTTC. Its translation: CASSLSGGYSYEQYF.

V usage is TRBV18 and J usage is TRBJ2-7; 8 positions match TRBD1. The germline V gene encodes CDR1 KGHSH and CDR2 LQKENI. The CDR3 runs to 14 residues. The J segment lost 6 bases and the V segment lost 2 bases, leaving 6 bases of the junction unmatched. CDR3 coding DNA: TGTGCCAGCTCACCAACGACAGGGGTGCCCGAGCAGTACTTC. Amino acid sequence: CASSPTTGVPEQYF.

V and J are TRBV27 and TRBJ2-7; D not resolved. Germline assignment: CDR1 MNHEY and CDR2 SMNVEV (reference sequence). This CDR3 contains 13 residues. The V end was cut by 2 bases, the J end by 4 bases, with 9 bases between. In DNA, the CDR3 is TGTGCCAGCAGTTTAAGAGTTTCGTACGAGCAGTACTTC. This translates into CASSLRVSYEQYF.